Following are 3 T cell receptor beta chains from one sample sequenced in a study of T-cell reconstitution after alpha-beta-depleted transplantation in children. Using unique molecular identifiers, the investigators prepared the TCRbeta library. MiXCR, applied by TCRdb to the PCR reads, yields one record per CDR3 protein. This sample has 600,000 to 700,000 distinct CDR3 sequences, with roughly 17% found just once. The sequenced sample was PBMCs from the stem cell graft donor, obtained from the stem cell graft. The receptors come from a human donor who donated a stem cell graft to a child with acute myeloid leukemia.

This clonotype was found many times. This chain connects TRBV7-9 to TRBJ1-1, with D unresolved. Germline CDR1 reads SEHNR; CDR2 reads FQNEAQ (reference sequence). V was trimmed by 4 bases and J by 8 bases, leaving 14 bases between them. CDR3 length: 13 residues. Written as DNA, the CDR3 is TGTGCCAGCAGCTCCCTGCCCGAAAGAGAAGCTTTCTTT. Translated, it gives CASSSLPEREAFF.

J is TRBJ1-2 and V is TRBV6-1, with TRBD1 matching 10 bases. This CDR3 contains 18 residues. V lost 6 bases, J lost 4 bases, and 17 bases stayed unmatched. CDR1 MNHNS and CDR2 SASEGT come from the germline V gene. The CDR3 sequence is CASSHTPGTGVGSYGYTF. In nucleotides, the CDR3 is TGTGCCAGCAGCCATACCCCCGGGACAGGGGTCGGCAGCTATGGCTACACCTTC.

This clonotype was recorded a few times. The chain has TRBV12-3 or TRBV12-4 and TRBJ2-7; D gene unclear. V lost 3 bases, J lost 2 bases, and 11 bases lay in between. CDR3 length: 14 residues. As DNA, the CDR3 is TGTGCCAGCAGTTTTGGCCTGGAAACCTACGAGCAGTACGTC. As protein: CASSFGLETYEQYV.